This TCR beta chain is from a study of T-cell memory formation after mild COVID-19. About the study: Clusters of TCRs were largely donor specific.

This clonotype was seen a few times. Between the trimmed V and J ends, which lost 10 bases and 9 bases, there was a span of 19 bases. This CDR3 region has 13 residues. Germline CDR1 MNHEY, CDR2 SMNVEV (reference sequence). TCRdb passed the 5' RACE reads through MiXCR, listing each CDR3 protein once. Counted here are approximately 500,000 distinct CDR3 sequences, roughly 25% occurring once; the ten biggest clones make up 9.5% to 15%. What was sequenced was PBMCs or a T cell subset sorted from them (not recorded which). The sequence was obtained from an adult woman who had mild COVID-19 (a few samples of this study predate the infection). Cell type and time point are not known. J is TRBJ2-1 and V is TRBV27; TRBD2 is a possible D gene (6 bases). The CDR3 here is CATLGPGRGEQFF. The CDR3, as DNA: TGTGCCACACTAGGCCCCGGGCGGGGTGAGCAGTTCTTC.